This T cell receptor (beta chain) came from a study of shared clonotypes between healthy human individuals (dated by TCRdb to about 2020). Background for the entire study: A few men and a couple of women, aged 18 to 49 years, made up the cohort. Blood TCR repertoires of four to six healthy adults were deeply sequenced to estimate repertoire size and the extent of clonotype sharing between individuals. Libraries were prepared and TCR repertoires were sequenced by different laboratories using diverse techniques, in order to increase sequencing depth and limit assay-specific biases. For each donor, CD4 naive and CD4 memory were each given three plates, CD8 naive was given two plates, and CD8 memory was given one plate. Each donor's leukapheresis produced roughly between roughly 0.85 and 9.5 billion PBMCs. The investigation overall reported the following: Higher generation probabilities were observed for clonotypes shared by all four sorted-subset donors than for non-shared clonotypes. Pairwise subsampling indicated that sequencing depth was expected to affect the degree of clonotype sharing among donors. Naive subsets generally had larger estimated clonotype richness than memory subsets did. Even with the large sequencing depth, rarefaction of the sorted-subset datasets indicated that sequencing was incomplete. Because the study included a small number of donors, the genetic and exposure-history diversity represented was limited. Across four donors, roughly 5.4% of naive CD4, approximately 3.6% of naive CD8, about 2.3% of memory CD4, and about 0.4% of memory CD8 clonotypes were shared. Sampling was restricted to blood, and TCR repertoires in tissues likely differ from the TCR repertoires found in blood.

TCR CDR3 regions were amplified from genomic DNA by multiplex PCR using the deep immunoSEQ assay. Extracted genomic DNA from each cell subset was spread evenly across all wells of several immunoSEQ 96-well plates, with each plate serving as a replicate. For sorted subsets, each replicate PCR was loaded with 200 to 250 ng genomic DNA, equivalent to 30,000 or so T cell genomes. Purified libraries were quantified with a Qubit 3.0 fluorometer, sized on a Bioanalyzer 2100, and re-quantified with the KAPA Library Quantification kit. Every immunoSEQ 96-well plate was sequenced on a separate single-read 150-cycle Illumina NextSeq 550 flow cell. The published analysis was carried out like this. The immunoSEQ output contained only junctional sequences without quality scores, so filtering could not match that applied to full-length reads. To assign V/J genes and CDR3, sequences were annotated against IMGT germline references using PyIR, a Python wrapper for IgBLAST v1.9. Reads with weak V/J assignments (E-value above 1e-6), missing CDR3, stop codons, out-of-frame junctions, or ambiguous translated residues were removed. V3J clonotypes were defined as sequences sharing the same inferred V gene, J gene, and CDR3 amino acid sequence. Percentage overlap between repertoires was computed as shared unique clonotypes divided by the size of the smaller repertoire. Richness of each repertoire was evaluated using RTK rarefaction, the Chao1 estimator, and Recon v2.1 estimates of unobserved clonotypes. Generation probabilities were computed with OLGA for all TCRbeta clonotypes obtained by the gDNA method from four donors. TCRdb re-hosts the immuneACCESS table, in-frame sequences only. Its copies lack some clones; in the studies checked, an unresolved V gene accounts for under half of them, and the cause for the rest is not known. V and J calls and clone size are given by that table; D and trimming were obtained from the DNA. The sample data list more than 2 million clones, and around 96% of these were observed just once. 0.9% to 1.3% of the sample comes from the top ten.

Reading from cysteine to phenylalanine, the CDR3 counts 14 amino acids. The kept DNA is CDR3 alone, 42 bases in frame from the first base. V and J lose 5 bases and 4 bases, and a span of 14 bases separates them. The germline V gene specifies MDHEN as CDR1 and SYDVKM as CDR2. This clone was picked up one time. Its binding antigen is unknown. No base-level quality is on record; no much larger clone is a single base apart. CD8 naive samples were obtained by positive selection for CCR7 among CD45RO-negative cells, yielding a CD45RA+CCR7+ population from which TemRA cells were excluded. The donors were healthy, HIV-negative adults who had no recently reported acute infections or vaccinations. All donors were Caucasian adults living in Nashville, Tennessee, USA. After blood collection by leukapheresis, PBMCs were isolated using Ficoll-Histopaque density gradient centrifugation and then cryopreserved in the vapor phase of liquid nitrogen. Analytical flow cytometry was used to check the purity and quantity of every magnetically sorted T cell population. From each sorted fraction, genomic DNA was isolated and quantified by UV absorbance on a Nanodrop 2000c.

This chain is built from TRBV28 and TRBJ1-1; matching of 6 bases hints at TRBD1 as the D gene. The receptor was isolated from a young man in good health. Sequencing used naive CD8+ T cells sorted from blood. The intended sense of this specimen's cell subset or site label: CD45RA+CCR7+. The nucleotides are TGTGCCAGCAGTCACCAGGGGCTTGGCACTGAAGCTTTCTTT. Its protein is CASSHQGLGTEAFF.